Listed below are T cell receptor beta chains from one sample, sequenced in a study of siplizumab effects on memory and regulatory T cells. Produced via immunoSEQ multiplex PCR; TCRdb's table is partial and in-frame only. Of some 100,000 clones listed, just under 95% are singletons. Sequenced material: non-Treg CD4+ T cells sorted from blood. All receptors derive from a human donor in good health. Each CDR3 is given without its conserved first and last residue. D genes are given only for firm matches.

v_gene	d_gene	CDR3aa
TRBV15	NA	ATSLLSGGSF
TRBV7-2	TRBD2	ASSLAGPAGGNTGELF
TRBV2	NA	ASSESPGMNTEAF
TRBV11-1	NA	ASSFRTVSGELF
TRBV6-6	TRBD2	ASSSRTSSEQY
TRBV5-4	NA	ASSHLPAETQY
TRBV2	TRBD1	ASREDRGYYGYT
TRBV7-3	TRBD2	ASSLTGSGVTGELF
TRBV10-3	NA	ATAGGQTSTDTQY
TRBV11-2	NA	ASSSSWGGTDTQY
TRBV28	NA	ASTSPDTDTGELF
TRBV6-1	NA	ASSQTVYGYT
TRBV19	NA	ASRTTAGDGGGHYGYT
TRBV7-2	NA	ASSPTNGGVGEKLF
TRBV20-1	NA	SARHTEAF
TRBV28	NA	ASRQSGAGGKSHYGYT
TRBV6-6	NA	ASRRTVEAF
TRBV5-4	TRBD2	ASRSTPGGGGARDTQY
TRBV18	NA	ASSIWTDGELF
TRBV20-1	TRBD1	SARGTGEAF
TRBV5-1	TRBD1	ASGTEMNTEAF
TRBV18	NA	ASSARGLDTQY
TRBV28	TRBD2	ASSPRGAGGYSDTQY
TRBV10-3	NA	AIQNTGELF